The 7 T cell receptor beta chains below were found in one sample sequenced in a study of shared clonotypes between healthy human individuals. Sequenced by immunoSEQ multiplex PCR; TCRdb stores in-frame clones only, minus some. The top ten hold approximately 0.33% of the sample, which has hundreds of thousands of clones, roughly 98% seen once. As defined, naive CD8 cells were CD45RO-negative and positively selected for CCR7, with terminally differentiated effector memory CD45RA+ cells excluded. Sequencing used naive CD8+ T cells sorted from blood. The origin of the receptors is a young man in good health.

V and J are TRBV7-9 and TRBJ2-5, with D perhaps TRBD1 (6 bases). The V and J ends lost 5 bases and 5 bases respectively, with 12 bases between them. Germline values: CDR1 SEHNR, CDR2 FQNEAQ (reference sequence). The CDR3 spans 13 residues. DNA for the CDR3: TGTGCCAGCAGCAACCGGGACATCGAGACCCAGTACTTC. This translates into CASSNRDIETQYF.

This chain connects TRBV15 to TRBJ1-5; D gene unclear. Germline values: CDR1 LNHNV, CDR2 YYDKDF (reference sequence). This CDR3 contains 14 residues. V gave up 2 bases and J gave up 4 bases, with 9 bases separating them. The CDR3 sequence is CATSRPEGNQPQHF. The CDR3 DNA follows: TGTGCCACCAGCAGACCGGAGGGAAATCAGCCCCAGCATTTT.

V gene TRBV6-4 combines with J gene TRBJ2-1; 10 bases match TRBD2. This CDR3 is built from 17 residues. In germline, CDR1 is MRHNA, CDR2 SNTAGT. V shed 10 bases, J shed 2 bases, and the junction held 14 bases outside the gene matches. CDR3 protein: CATRGPQRGGTYNEQFF. The CDR3 DNA follows: TGTGCCACCAGAGGGCCCCAGCGGGGGGGGACCTACAATGAGCAGTTCTTC.

This clone has just a few counts. V gene TRBV19 combines with J gene TRBJ1-4; 8 bases fit TRBD1. This CDR3 contains 16 residues. CDR1 LNHDA and CDR2 SQIVND come from the germline V gene (reference sequence). J gave up 6 bases and V 2 bases, and 8 bases lay outside the gene matches. CDR3 in DNA: TGTGCCAGTAGTATATGGGGGACAGGCTTGGATGAAAAACTGTTTTTT. This codes for CASSIWGTGLDEKLFF.

The chain joins TRBV6-5 to TRBJ2-1; 10 nucleotides line up with TRBD1. V was pared by 4 bases and J by 8 bases, with 8 bases of the junction left unmatched. CDR3 size: 15 residues. Germline V gene sequence: CDR1 MNHEY, CDR2 SVGAGI. For the CDR3, the DNA is TGTGCCAGCAGTTGGGGGACAGGGGCTATGGATGAGCAGTTCTTC. Amino acids: CASSWGTGAMDEQFF.

The genes are TRBV15 and TRBJ2-1, with TRBD2 as a possible D gene (6 bases). The CDR3 totals 16 residues. Trimming took 0 bases from V and 4 from J, leaving 13 bases between them. Germline CDR1 and CDR2: LNHNV and YYDKDF (reference sequence). The CDR3 sequence: CATSREEGFPYNEQFF. The DNA for the CDR3 is TGTGCCACCAGCAGAGAGGAGGGGTTCCCTTACAATGAGCAGTTCTTC.

The rearrangement links TRBV18 to TRBJ2-6; D uncertain. CDR1 is KGHSH, CDR2 LQKENI, per germline. The CDR3 is 13 residues long. V was trimmed by 4 bases and J by 6 bases, leaving 7 bases between them. The CDR3 protein is CASSLPEANVLTF. CDR3 sequence (DNA): TGTGCCAGCTCACTACCCGAGGCCAACGTCCTGACTTTC.